The rows below give T cell receptor beta chains drawn from one sample of a study of PD-L1 blockade in urothelial cancer. Produced via immunoSEQ multiplex PCR; TCRdb's table is partial and in-frame only. The data show about 50,000 clones, with approximately 81% seen just once and just over 8.5% held by the top ten. Material: PBMCs, obtained around atezolizumab (anti-PD-L1) treatment. The receptors stem from a man between 70 and 80 years old with urothelial cancer. The CDR3 runs from the conserved cysteine through the conserved F or W. D genes are given only for firm matches. Size values are once, few and many counts, or a class for expanded clones, and some rows have none.

CDR3 length: 14
J gene: TRBJ2-1
V gene: TRBV11-2
clone size: -
D gene: -
CDR3 DNA: TGTGCCAGCAGCTTAGGACTAGCCTACAATGAGCAGTTCTTC
CDR3 protein: CASSLGLAYNEQFF

CDR3 length: 14
J gene: TRBJ2-2
V gene: TRBV29-1
clone size: -
D gene: -
CDR3 DNA: TGCAGCGTTTTCGGACAGACGAACACCGGGGAGCTGTTTTTT
CDR3 protein: CSVFGQTNTGELFF

CDR3 length: 16
J gene: TRBJ2-3
V gene: TRBV5-1
clone size: few
D gene: TRBD2
CDR3 DNA: TGCGCCAGCAGCATAACTAGCGGGAGAGACGCAGATACGCAGTATTTT
CDR3 protein: CASSITSGRDADTQYF

CDR3 length: 19
J gene: TRBJ1-3
V gene: TRBV27
clone size: -
D gene: -
CDR3 DNA: TGTGCCAGCAGTTTTACGGGAGGGCCGGGTAGAAGCTCTGGAAACACCATATATTTT
CDR3 protein: CASSFTGGPGRSSGNTIYF

CDR3 length: 14
J gene: TRBJ2-1
V gene: TRBV7-2
clone size: -
D gene: TRBD1
CDR3 DNA: TGTGCCAGCAGCTCACCGGACAGGGGCAATGAGCAGTTCTTC
CDR3 protein: CASSSPDRGNEQFF

CDR3 length: 19
J gene: TRBJ2-2
V gene: TRBV7-8
clone size: -
D gene: TRBD2
CDR3 DNA: TGTGCCAGCAGCTTAGAGTGGGGTAGCGGGAGAGTGGGCACCGGGGAGCTGTTTTTT
CDR3 protein: CASSLEWGSGRVGTGELFF

CDR3 length: 14
J gene: TRBJ1-2
V gene: TRBV5-1
clone size: -
D gene: TRBD1
CDR3 DNA: TGCGCCAGCAGCCCGGGACAGGGAGCGGCCGGCTACACCTTC
CDR3 protein: CASSPGQGAAGYTF

CDR3 length: 14
J gene: TRBJ2-7
V gene: TRBV14
clone size: -
D gene: -
CDR3 DNA: TGTGCCAGCAGCCAAATGGCGGGCTCCTACGAGCAGTACTTC
CDR3 protein: CASSQMAGSYEQYF

CDR3 length: 14
J gene: TRBJ1-2
V gene: TRBV10-3
clone size: -
D gene: TRBD1
CDR3 DNA: TGTGCCATCAGTGGGACGGACAGGTCCTATGGCTACACCTTC
CDR3 protein: CAISGTDRSYGYTF

CDR3 length: 14
J gene: TRBJ2-5
V gene: TRBV9
clone size: -
D gene: TRBD1
CDR3 DNA: TGTGCCAGCAGCGTCGACAGGGGTGGGGAGACCCAGTACTTC
CDR3 protein: CASSVDRGGETQYF

CDR3 length: 15
J gene: TRBJ2-5
V gene: TRBV7-2
clone size: -
D gene: TRBD2
CDR3 DNA: TGTGCCAGCAGCTTTTCAGCGGGAGTAGGAGAGACCCAGTACTTC
CDR3 protein: CASSFSAGVGETQYF

CDR3 length: 14
J gene: TRBJ2-1
V gene: TRBV7-9
clone size: once
D gene: -
CDR3 DNA: TGTGCCACTCCCCTCACGGGAAGCTACAATGAGCAGTTCTTC
CDR3 protein: CATPLTGSYNEQFF

CDR3 length: 16
J gene: TRBJ2-1
V gene: TRBV11-3
clone size: -
D gene: TRBD2
CDR3 DNA: TGTGCCAGCAGCTCGGGGACTAGCGGGGGCTACAATGAGCAGTTCTTC
CDR3 protein: CASSSGTSGGYNEQFF

CDR3 length: 13
J gene: TRBJ1-2
V gene: TRBV5-1
clone size: few
D gene: -
CDR3 DNA: TGCGCCAGCAGCCTAACACAGAACTATGGCTACACCTTC
CDR3 protein: CASSLTQNYGYTF

CDR3 length: 15
J gene: TRBJ2-7
V gene: TRBV5-6
clone size: -
D gene: -
CDR3 DNA: TGTGCCAGCAGCTTGGAGCTGGGCCCGTCTTACGAGCAGTACTTC
CDR3 protein: CASSLELGPSYEQYF

CDR3 length: 16
J gene: TRBJ2-1
V gene: TRBV7-2
clone size: -
D gene: TRBD1
CDR3 DNA: TGTGCCAGCAGCTCCGGGGACAGGGGGGCCTACAATGAGCAGTTCTTC
CDR3 protein: CASSSGDRGAYNEQFF

CDR3 length: 15
J gene: TRBJ2-3
V gene: TRBV7-9
clone size: -
D gene: TRBD2
CDR3 DNA: TGTGCCAGCAGCTTAGGACTAGCGTTTTCAGATACGCAGTATTTT
CDR3 protein: CASSLGLAFSDTQYF

CDR3 length: 16
J gene: TRBJ2-5
V gene: TRBV14
clone size: once
D gene: TRBD1
CDR3 DNA: TGTGCCAGCAGCCAAGAAAGCAGGGGGCTTCGAGAGACCCAGTACTTC
CDR3 protein: CASSQESRGLRETQYF

CDR3 length: 15
J gene: TRBJ2-3
V gene: TRBV5-1
clone size: -
D gene: TRBD2
CDR3 DNA: TGCGCCAGCAGCCCCGCTAGCGGGAGAACAGATACGCAGTATTTT
CDR3 protein: CASSPASGRTDTQYF

CDR3 length: 14
J gene: TRBJ2-5
V gene: TRBV5-1
clone size: -
D gene: -
CDR3 DNA: TGCGCCAGCAGCTTGACGGGGTATCAAGAGACCCAGTACTTC
CDR3 protein: CASSLTGYQETQYF

CDR3 length: 13
J gene: TRBJ2-1
V gene: TRBV9
clone size: -
D gene: TRBD2
CDR3 DNA: TGTGCCAGCAGCTCCCTGGGGGGGAATGAGCAGTTCTTC
CDR3 protein: CASSSLGGNEQFF

CDR3 length: 15
J gene: TRBJ2-7
V gene: TRBV7-8
clone size: -
D gene: -
CDR3 DNA: TGTGCCAGCAGCTTGGCCCTTGGGGACACCTACGAGCAGTACTTC
CDR3 protein: CASSLALGDTYEQYF

CDR3 length: 16
J gene: TRBJ1-2
V gene: TRBV6-5
clone size: -
D gene: TRBD1
CDR3 DNA: TGTGCCAGCAGTTACGGGGCAACAGGGGGCGGGTATGGCTACACCTTC
CDR3 protein: CASSYGATGGGYGYTF

CDR3 length: 15
J gene: TRBJ2-1
V gene: TRBV2
clone size: -
D gene: -
CDR3 DNA: TGTGCCAGCAGTCAATCTAGCGCCTCCTACAATGAGCAGTTCTTC
CDR3 protein: CASSQSSASYNEQFF

CDR3 length: 21
J gene: TRBJ1-3
V gene: TRBV28
clone size: -
D gene: TRBD1
CDR3 DNA: TGTGCCAGCAGTTTATATAGCCTAGTAGCCCGGACAGGGGAAGGTGGAAACACCATATATTTT
CDR3 protein: CASSLYSLVARTGEGGNTIYF

CDR3 length: 12
J gene: TRBJ1-2
V gene: TRBV28
clone size: -
D gene: TRBD1
CDR3 DNA: TGTGCCAGCAGTTCAGGGGGCGGTGGCTACACCTTC
CDR3 protein: CASSSGGGGYTF

CDR3 length: 14
J gene: TRBJ2-7
V gene: TRBV5-1
clone size: -
D gene: TRBD1
CDR3 DNA: TGCGCCAGCACCTCCTCGGGACAGGGCTACGAGCAGTACTTC
CDR3 protein: CASTSSGQGYEQYF

CDR3 length: 13
J gene: TRBJ1-1
V gene: TRBV19
clone size: few
D gene: -
CDR3 DNA: TGTGCCAGTAGTATAGAGGACAGATCCGAAGCTTTCTTT
CDR3 protein: CASSIEDRSEAFF

CDR3 length: 15
J gene: TRBJ2-3
V gene: TRBV9
clone size: -
D gene: -
CDR3 DNA: TGTGCCAGCAGCGTAGGTACAGTAGGCACAGATACGCAGTATTTT
CDR3 protein: CASSVGTVGTDTQYF

CDR3 length: 15
J gene: TRBJ2-1
V gene: TRBV7-2
clone size: few
D gene: TRBD2
CDR3 DNA: TGTGCCAGCAGCCCTACTAGCGGGAGTGACAATGAGCAGTTCTTC
CDR3 protein: CASSPTSGSDNEQFF

CDR3 length: 17
J gene: TRBJ2-3
V gene: TRBV5-6
clone size: -
D gene: TRBD2
CDR3 DNA: TGTGCCAGCAGCTTGCCGCTGCGAGCGGGAGATGTAGATACGCAGTATTTT
CDR3 protein: CASSLPLRAGDVDTQYF

CDR3 length: 15
J gene: TRBJ1-5
V gene: TRBV19
clone size: few
D gene: -
CDR3 DNA: TGTGCCAGTATCCAATCAGGGAATAGCAATCAGCCCCAGCATTTT
CDR3 protein: CASIQSGNSNQPQHF

CDR3 length: 15
J gene: TRBJ1-2
V gene: TRBV28
clone size: -
D gene: -
CDR3 DNA: TGTGCCAGCAGCCGTGGACAGTTAGCTAACTATGGCTACACCTTC
CDR3 protein: CASSRGQLANYGYTF

CDR3 length: 20
J gene: TRBJ1-5
V gene: TRBV21-1
clone size: many
D gene: -
CDR3 DNA: TGTGCCAGCAGCCGCCAGGGAGGGGGGAAATTGTTATACAGCAATCAGCCCCAGCATTTT
CDR3 protein: CASSRQGGGKLLYSNQPQHF

CDR3 length: 13
J gene: TRBJ1-1
V gene: TRBV6-6
clone size: few
D gene: -
CDR3 DNA: TGTGCCAGCAGTTACTCGCCTAAGGGGAAAGCTTTCTTT
CDR3 protein: CASSYSPKGKAFF

CDR3 length: 15
J gene: TRBJ2-7
V gene: TRBV27
clone size: -
D gene: TRBD1
CDR3 DNA: TGTGCCTGCAGATCTCCGGGGACAGGGAGCTACGAGCAGTACTTC
CDR3 protein: CACRSPGTGSYEQYF

CDR3 length: 17
J gene: TRBJ1-1
V gene: TRBV7-3
clone size: few
D gene: TRBD1
CDR3 DNA: TGTGCCAGCAGCTTAGACCCTACAACGACAGGGGGGACTGAAGCTTTCTTT
CDR3 protein: CASSLDPTTTGGTEAFF

CDR3 length: 16
J gene: TRBJ2-2
V gene: TRBV7-6
clone size: -
D gene: -
CDR3 DNA: TGTGCCAGCAGCTTAGTGAGGTCCATAGGGGCCGGGGAGCTGTTTTTT
CDR3 protein: CASSLVRSIGAGELFF

CDR3 length: 14
J gene: TRBJ1-5
V gene: TRBV5-4
clone size: -
D gene: -
CDR3 DNA: TGTGCCAGCAGCTTCGGGGTCGGGGGGGAGCCCCAGCATTTT
CDR3 protein: CASSFGVGGEPQHF

CDR3 length: 15
J gene: TRBJ2-7
V gene: TRBV7-9
clone size: -
D gene: TRBD1
CDR3 DNA: TGTGCCAGCAGCTTAGCGAGACAGGGCTCCTACGAGCAGTACTTC
CDR3 protein: CASSLARQGSYEQYF